This T cell receptor (beta chain) appears in the sequencing data of a study of OX40 agonist ivuxolimab in advanced cancers. CDR1 is SGDLS, CDR2 YYNGEE, per germline. The CDR3 is 14 amino acids. V gave up 3 bases and J gave up 3 bases; unmatched junction bases: 6. Produced via immunoSEQ multiplex PCR; TCRdb's table is partial and in-frame only. The table lists some 70,000 clones, around 81% of them singletons. The receptor was isolated from an adult with an advanced solid tumor such as melanoma, head and neck, liver or kidney cancer. The rearrangement links TRBV9 to TRBJ2-7; 7 bases agree with TRBD2. The source material was CD4+ or CD8+ T cells sorted from blood, sampled in a trial of the OX40 agonist ivuxolimab. CDR3 in amino acids: CASSARDYLYEQYF. The CDR3 DNA follows: TGTGCCAGCAGCGCCCGGGACTATCTCTACGAGCAGTACTTC.